Below, one T cell receptor (beta chain) is given with its context. The antigen is undetermined. Trimming stripped 3 bases from V and 6 bases from J, with 8 bases between. Looked up from germline, CDR1 is LNHDA and CDR2 is SQIVND (reference sequence). The CDR3 has 13 amino acids. This specimen comes from a study of beta chain features in type 1 diabetes. The study, taken as a whole, reports: TCRB CDR3s from Type 1 diabetes patients were moderately but significantly shorter in all four CD4+ subsets. The naive, central memory and Treg TCRB repertoires looked more alike in patients than they did in healthy donors.

Sequenced material consisted of expressed TCRB transcripts (all of the isolated RNA was reverse transcribed). Sequencing used immunoSEQ multiplex PCR; TCRdb keeps in-frame clones, though not all of them. The data hold about 650,000 clones, with roughly an eighth observed a single time. The single heparinised draw taken from each donor contained about 120 mL of blood on average. Sorting of CD4+ naive, central memory, regulatory and stem cell-like memory cells was performed via CD45RO/CCR7/CD25/CD127/CD95/CD27. This TCR came from a man aged 30 to 39 with type 1 diabetes. V is TRBV19 and J is TRBJ2-2, with unresolved D. Sequencing was done on a sample of naive CD4+ T cells from blood. CDR3 in DNA: TGTGCCAGTAGTATTGTGGCGCCCGGGGAGCTGTTTTTT. It is translated as CASSIVAPGELFF.